What follows are 20 T cell receptor beta chains derived from one specimen sequenced in a study of blood T cell repertoires in COVID-19. The repertoire was sequenced with immunoSEQ multiplex PCR; TCRdb's copy has only in-frame clones and lacks some. The sample includes about 74,000 clones, around 80% of them seen just once. Sequencing was carried out using peripheral blood. All receptors derive from a human donor in a cohort sampled during active COVID-19.

The chain couples TRBV28 to TRBJ2-7; D is ambiguous. Germline V gives CDR1 MDHEN, CDR2 SYDVKM. V was cut by 7 bases and J by 6 bases, with 19 bases left in between. The CDR3 sequence is 14 residues long. The CDR3 DNA reads as TGTGCCAGCACCCAAGGTGGGCAGGCCTTCGAGCAGTACTTC. It encodes CASTQGGQAFEQYF. The full variable domain, rest sourced from reference TRBV28 and TRBJ2-7, is DVKVTQSSRYLVKRTGEKVFLECVQDMDHENMFWYRQDPGLGLRLIYFSYDVKMKEKGDIPEGYSVSREKKERFSLILESASTNQTSMYLCASTQGGQAFEQYFGPGTRLTVT.

The CDR3 region is CASTIGGLNEKLFF. For the CDR3, the DNA is TGCGCCAGCACGATAGGGGGTTTGAATGAAAAACTGTTTTTT. The V gene is TRBV5-1, the J gene TRBJ1-4; the D gene is possibly TRBD1 (6 bases). CDR3 size: 14 residues. Per the germline V gene, CDR1 is SGHRS and CDR2 is YFSETQ. V was shortened by 6 bases and J by 5 bases, with 14 bases between the two germline ends.

V usage is TRBV7-9 and J usage is TRBJ1-1; TRBD1 matches 11 bases. After removal of 3 bases from V and 1 base from J, the junction contained 4 bases not matched to a gene. This CDR3 is 16 amino acids long. Germline assignment: CDR1 SEHNR and CDR2 FQNEAQ (reference sequence). The CDR3 coding sequence is TGTGCCAGCAGCTTCTCCGGGACAGGGGGGAACACTGAAGCTTTCTTT. Protein sequence: CASSFSGTGGNTEAFF.

This clone was counted a single time. The CDR3 nucleotides read TGTGCCAGCAGCAGCTCCGACAGGTTCACCTACGAGCAGTACTTC. This gives the protein CASSSSDRFTYEQYF. The chain uses TRBV6-5 and TRBJ2-7; tentative D call: TRBD1 (6 bases). Trimming stripped 6 bases from V and 2 bases from J, with 17 bases between. Germline V lookup: CDR1 MNHEY, CDR2 SVGAGI. CDR3 length equals 15 residues.

V and J are TRBV5-1 and TRBJ1-5; D unresolved. V was pared by 3 bases and J by 0 bases, with 10 bases between. Looked up from germline, CDR1 is SGHRS and CDR2 is YFSETQ. CDR3 length: 15 amino acids. The DNA for the CDR3 is TGCGCCAGCAGCTCCAACCTAAATAGCAATCAGCCCCAGCATTTT. This gives the protein CASSSNLNSNQPQHF. The whole variable domain, remainder taken from reference TRBV5-1 and TRBJ1-5, is KAGVTQTPRYLIKTRGQQVTLSCSPISGHRSVSWYQQTPGQGLQFLFEYFSETQRNKGNFPGRFSGRQFSNSRSEMNVSTLELGDSALYLCASSSNLNSNQPQHFGDGTRLSIL.

This chain links TRBV12-3 or TRBV12-4 with TRBJ2-7; 7 nucleotides align to TRBD1. The CDR3 sequence is 13 residues long. V trimming: 6 bases; J trimming: 4 bases; junction bases outside the gene matches: 6. The CDR3 region has the DNA TGTGCCAGCAGCACCGGGACAGATTACGAGCAGTACTTC. This codes for CASSTGTDYEQYF.

V usage is TRBV29-1 and J usage is TRBJ1-1; tentative D call: TRBD1 (5 bases). CDR3 size: 16 residues. In germline, CDR1 is SQVTM, CDR2 ANQGSEA. The ends were cut back, 2 bases at V and 4 bases at J, with 20 bases in the middle. CDR3 DNA sequence: TGCAGCGTTGAACCTCGGTACGGGGGGTTCGGCACTGAAGCTTTCTTT. Amino acid sequence: CSVEPRYGGFGTEAFF.

V is TRBV5-1 and J is TRBJ1-4, with TRBD1 matching 7 bases. Germline V gene sequence: CDR1 SGHRS, CDR2 YFSETQ. The junction had 7 bases not matched to a gene; V was cut back by 9 bases and J by 5 bases. CDR3 size: 13 residues. DNA for the CDR3: TGCGCCACTGCAGAGACAGGGAATGAAAAACTGTTTTTT. Translation: CATAETGNEKLFF.

The CDR3 DNA reads as TGTGCCAGCAGCCAAGCGGGGGGCACAGATACGCAGTATTTT. It specifies CASSQAGGTDTQYF. The chain couples TRBV3-1 (or the pseudogene TRBV3-2) to TRBJ2-3; D is possibly TRBD2 (6 bases). Germline V CDR1 and CDR2: LGHDT, YNNKEL (reference sequence). V lost 1 base to trimming and J lost 1 base, with 6 bases between them. The length of the CDR3 is 14 residues.

This chain uses TRBV12-3 or TRBV12-4 with TRBJ1-2; 7 nucleotides agree with TRBD1. V trimming: 5 bases; J trimming: 4 bases; junction bases outside the gene matches: 4. The CDR3 sequence is 13 residues long. The CDR3 here is CASSPDRAYGYTF. The DNA of the CDR3 is TGTGCCAGCAGTCCCGACAGGGCCTATGGCTACACCTTC.

J is TRBJ2-2 and V is TRBV5-1, with a possible D match to TRBD2 (7 bases). Trimming cost V 4 bases and J 0 bases, with 19 bases left between them. The germline gives CDR1 SGHRS, CDR2 YFSETQ. This CDR3 is 18 amino acids long. CDR3 sequence reads: CASSLKGGPPSNTGELFF. The CDR3 nucleotides read TGCGCCAGCAGCCTAAAGGGGGGGCCGCCGTCGAACACCGGGGAGCTGTTTTTT.

J is TRBJ2-3 and V is TRBV24-1, with D perhaps matching TRBD1 (5 bases). Trimming took off 4 bases at V and 3 bases at J, with 10 bases between the two ends. Per germline, CDR1 KGHDR and CDR2 SFDVKD. The CDR3 totals 14 residues. CDR3 sequence reads: CATSEGVRTDTQYF. DNA of the CDR3: TGTGCCACCAGTGAAGGGGTGAGAACAGATACGCAGTATTTT.

The J gene is TRBJ2-5, the V gene TRBV18; 7 positions match TRBD1. After removal of 3 bases from V and 5 bases from J, the junction contained 6 bases not matched to a gene. This CDR3 has 14 amino acids. The V gene's germline CDR1 is KGHSH and CDR2 LQKENI. CDR3 DNA: TGTGCCAGCTCACCCGACAGGGTAGGGGAGACCCAGTACTTC. The encoded protein is CASSPDRVGETQYF.

The V call is TRBV7-2, the J call TRBJ2-3, with D unresolved. The CDR3 contains 14 residues. The V end lost 0 bases, the J end lost 2 bases, and 6 bases lay between the germline ends. Germline-derived CDR1 and CDR2 are SGHTA and FQGNSA. The DNA for the CDR3 is TGTGCCAGCAGCTTAGCAAGCATCACAGATACGCAGTATTTT. This gives the protein CASSLASITDTQYF.

This chain links TRBV7-3 with TRBJ2-7, with D perhaps matching TRBD2 (5 bases). Trimming removed 5 bases at V and 3 bases at J, with 14 bases between. CDR1 SGHTA and CDR2 FQGTGA come from the germline V gene. The CDR3 loop spans 14 amino acids. CDR3 sequence reads: CASSLSAGGYEQYF. The CDR3 nucleotides are TGTGCCAGCAGCCTAAGCGCTGGAGGCTACGAGCAGTACTTC. The variable domain in full, with the rest retrieved from reference TRBV7-3 and TRBJ2-7, is GAGVSQTPSNKVTEKGKYVELRCDPISGHTALYWYRQSLGQGPEFLIYFQGTGAADDSGLPNDRFFAVRPEGSVSTLKIQRTERGDSAVYLCASSLSAGGYEQYFGPGTRLTVT.

V is TRBV5-6 and J is TRBJ2-7; TRBD1 matches 9 bases. J was trimmed by 5 bases and V by 1 base; bases with no gene match: 4. The CDR3 runs 14 residues. Germline V gene lookup returns CDR1 SGHDT and CDR2 YYEEEE. The CDR3: CASSLWDRVDEQYF. The CDR3 nucleotides are TGTGCCAGCAGCTTGTGGGACAGGGTTGACGAGCAGTACTTC. Using reference TRBV5-6 and TRBJ2-7 for the parts outside the CDR3, the full variable domain is DAGVTQSPTHLIKTRGQQVTLRCSPKSGHDTVSWYQQALGQGPQFIFQYYEEEERQRGNFPDRFSGHQFPNYSSELNVNALLLGDSALYLCASSLWDRVDEQYFGPGTRLTVT.

The chain uses TRBV20-1 and TRBJ2-4; the match to TRBD1 covers 8 bases. CDR3 length: 11 amino acids. CDR1 is DFQATT, CDR2 SNEGSKA, per germline (reference sequence). Germline trimming cut 7 bases from V and 8 bases from J; bases unmatched to any gene: 4. The CDR3: CSVGQGYIQYF. DNA for the CDR3: TGCAGTGTAGGACAGGGATACATTCAGTACTTC.

The rearrangement uses TRBV19 and TRBJ1-6, with a weak D call TRBD1 (5 bases). Trimming shortened V by 2 bases and J by 9 bases, and 14 bases separated the two germline ends. CDR3 length: 15 amino acids. From germline, CDR1 is LNHDA and CDR2 SQIVND (reference sequence). CDR3 sequence: CASSIWGELGSPLHF. The CDR3 DNA is TGTGCCAGTAGTATATGGGGCGAACTGGGTTCACCCCTCCACTTT.

The chain joins TRBV9 to TRBJ1-1; the D is unclear. V lost 4 bases to trimming and J lost 3 bases, with 7 bases between them. The length of the CDR3 is 12 residues. CDR1 SGDLS and CDR2 YYNGEE come from the germline V gene. The CDR3 nucleotides read TGTGCCAGCAGCTCACGGGACACTGAAGCTTTCTTT. Its translation: CASSSRDTEAFF.

The genes are TRBV29-1 and TRBJ1-2; D gene unclear. The germline V gene has CDR1 SQVTM and CDR2 ANQGSEA. V lost 0 bases to trimming and J lost 8 bases, with 13 bases between them. The CDR3 has 13 residues. Here the CDR3 DNA reads TGCAGCGTTGAAGATCAATCTCGGTGGGGCTACACCTTC. Protein product: CSVEDQSRWGYTF.